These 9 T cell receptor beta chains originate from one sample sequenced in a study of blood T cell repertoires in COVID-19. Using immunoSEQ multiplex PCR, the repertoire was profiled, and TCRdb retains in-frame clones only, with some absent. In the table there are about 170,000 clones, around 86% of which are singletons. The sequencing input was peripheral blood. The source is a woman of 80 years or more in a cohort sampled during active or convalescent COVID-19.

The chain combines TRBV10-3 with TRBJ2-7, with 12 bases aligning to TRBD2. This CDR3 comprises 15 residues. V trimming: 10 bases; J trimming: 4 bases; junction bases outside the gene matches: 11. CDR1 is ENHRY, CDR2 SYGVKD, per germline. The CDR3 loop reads CATRTSGVEYYEQYF. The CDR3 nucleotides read TGTGCCACGAGGACTAGCGGGGTGGAGTATTACGAGCAGTACTTC.

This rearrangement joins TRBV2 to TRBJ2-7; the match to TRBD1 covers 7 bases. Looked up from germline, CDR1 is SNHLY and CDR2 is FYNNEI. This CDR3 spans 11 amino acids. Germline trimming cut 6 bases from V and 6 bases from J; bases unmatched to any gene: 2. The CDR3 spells CASRYRGEQYF. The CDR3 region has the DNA TGTGCCAGCAGGTACAGGGGCGAGCAGTACTTC. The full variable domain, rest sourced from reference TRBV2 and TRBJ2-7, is EPEVTQTPSHQVTQMGQEVILRCVPISNHLYFYWYRQILGQKVEFLVSFYNNEISEKSEIFDDQFSVERPDGSNFTLKIRSTKLEDSAMYFCASRYRGEQYFGPGTRLTVT.

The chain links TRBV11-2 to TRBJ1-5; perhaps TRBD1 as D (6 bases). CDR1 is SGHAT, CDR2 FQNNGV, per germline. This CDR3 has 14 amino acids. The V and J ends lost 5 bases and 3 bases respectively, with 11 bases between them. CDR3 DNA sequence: TGTGCCAGCAGCCCCGGACAGCCCAATCAGCCCCAGCATTTT. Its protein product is CASSPGQPNQPQHF.

The CDR3 is CAWSSGGYDSPLHF. CDR3 in DNA: TGTGCCTGGAGCTCGGGAGGTTACGATTCACCCCTCCACTTT. This chain uses TRBV30 with TRBJ1-6, with D hard to call. The length of the CDR3 is 14 residues. V lost 3 bases and J 8 bases, leaving 14 bases between the germline ends. Germline CDR1 and CDR2: GTSNPN and SVGIG (reference sequence).

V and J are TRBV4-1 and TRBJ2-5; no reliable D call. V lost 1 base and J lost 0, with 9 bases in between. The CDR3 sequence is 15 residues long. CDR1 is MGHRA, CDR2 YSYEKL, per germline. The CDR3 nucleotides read TGCGCCAGCAGCCAAGGAGCGACGTACCAAGAGACCCAGTACTTC. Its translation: CASSQGATYQETQYF.

CDR3 coding DNA: TGCGCCAGCACCCAAGGGACTAGGAGACGGTCCACAGATACGCAGTATTTT. Amino acids: CASTQGTRRRSTDTQYF. V usage is TRBV5-1 and J usage is TRBJ2-3; TRBD2 aligns across 8 bases. Looked up from germline, CDR1 is SGHRS and CDR2 is YFSETQ. The ends lost 6 bases at V and 2 bases at J; junction bases unmatched: 14. CDR3 length equals 17 residues.

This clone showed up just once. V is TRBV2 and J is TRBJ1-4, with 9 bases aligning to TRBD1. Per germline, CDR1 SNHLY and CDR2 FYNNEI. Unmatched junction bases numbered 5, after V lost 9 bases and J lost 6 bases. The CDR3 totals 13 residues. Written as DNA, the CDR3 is TGTGCCAGTCAACGGGACAGGGATGAAAAACTGTTTTTT. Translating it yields CASQRDRDEKLFF.

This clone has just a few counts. CDR3 in DNA: TGTGCCAGCAGTCCCCGGGGGACAGGGGGGGAGACCCAGTACTTC. The encoded protein is CASSPRGTGGETQYF. The chain combines TRBV6-2 or TRBV6-3 with TRBJ2-5, with 11 positions matching TRBD1. The CDR3 loop spans 15 amino acids. Unmatched junction bases numbered 7, after V lost 5 bases and J lost 5 bases. Looked up from germline, CDR1 is MNHEY and CDR2 is SVGEGT.

The CDR3 bases are TGTGCCAGCAGTCAGGGGGTTACTCAGCCCCAGCATTTT. Encoded protein: CASSQGVTQPQHF. The chain joins TRBV11-3 to TRBJ1-5; 7 bases are shared with TRBD1. After removal of 6 bases from V and 6 bases from J, the junction contained 5 bases not matched to a gene. Germline loops: CDR1 SGHNT, CDR2 YENEEA. The CDR3 runs to 13 residues.